This TCR beta chain was captured in a study of T cells in Graves' hyperthyroidism and ophthalmopathy. The germline V and J ends were trimmed by 5 bases and 6 bases, with 25 bases remaining between them. The CDR3 has 17 amino acids. CDR1 and CDR2 from the germline V gene are MNHNS and SASEGT. Amplification yielded TCR beta CDR3 regions, with RNA transcripts as the source. During a first-round RT-PCR of the TCR CDR3, the HTBI primer set was used. TCRdb fed the multiplex PCR reads into MiXCR, producing one record per CDR3 protein. The sample consists of hundreds of thousands of distinct CDR3 sequences, 14% to 15% of them appearing once.

The specimen was blood. The V call is TRBV6-1, the J call TRBJ2-5; possibly TRBD2 for D (6 bases). This sequence was found in a woman in her forties with Graves' ophthalmopathy. CDR3 coding DNA: TGTGCCAGCAGTACCAACCTCCAGCGGGCGCGTTGGAAGACCCAGTACTTC. Its translation: CASSTNLQRARWKTQYF.